This T cell receptor (beta chain) came from a study of radiotherapy plus CTLA-4 blockade in lung cancer. Findings of the study overall: Best predicting response, reportedly, were early blood T cell clone dynamics, with interferon-beta. Peripheral blood showed expansion of tumor-derived TCR clones after radiotherapy and ipilimumab.

About this clone: What it recognizes is unknown.

Focal radiation with ipilimumab CTLA-4 blockade was given to patients with chemo-refractory metastatic non-small-cell lung cancer. The repertoire was sequenced with immunoSEQ multiplex PCR; TCRdb's copy has only in-frame clones and lacks some. The data hold approximately 69,000 clones, with approximately 78% observed a single time. The sample in question was peripheral blood, obtained from a patient treated with radiotherapy plus ipilimumab. The receptor was derived from a human donor with non-small cell lung cancer who had a complete response to radiotherapy plus ipilimumab.

The CDR3 nucleotides read TGTGCCAGCAGTTTATCCGGGGGAGGGAGCACAGATACGCAGTATTTT. Amino acid sequence: CASSLSGGGSTDTQYF. The J gene is TRBJ2-3, the V gene TRBV28, with TRBD2 matching 7 bases. Trimming took 1 base from V and 0 from J; bases not matched to a gene: 4. Per germline, CDR1 MDHEN and CDR2 SYDVKM. This CDR3 is 16 amino acids long.